The following is a T cell receptor (beta chain) sequence with its context. What it binds is unknown. PCR used 60 Vbeta primers and 13 Jbeta primers. In the original analysis: A later analysis counted around 80 million unique TCR beta chains, some 11 million shared. This table comes from immunoSEQ multiplex PCR, and its TCRdb copy is limited to in-frame clones, with some not included. Clonal size and the V and J genes are those of that table, whereas D and trimming came from the DNA. The top ten hold about 2.5% of the sample, which has hundreds of thousands of clones, roughly 90% seen once. There are 17 residues in the CDR3. The V gene lost 0 bases and the J gene lost 0 bases, with 14 bases spanning the gap. CDR1 is SGDLS and CDR2 is YYNGEE in the germline V gene. This specimen belongs to a study of cytomegalovirus exposure and HLA in healthy donors. General study results and limits: Later analysis suggested links between common viral pathogens and several top significant clusters. Later analysis showed most CMV-associated TCR beta chains appearing HLA-restricted.

Sequenced input: PBMCs. This sequence joins TRBV9 and TRBJ2-3; D might be TRBD2 (5 bases). This TCR came from a woman under 30 in good health and CMV-seronegative. CDR3 bases: TGTGCCAGCAGCGTAGGGTTCGGGATCCCAAGCACAGATACGCAGTATTTT. This sequence encodes CASSVGFGIPSTDTQYF.